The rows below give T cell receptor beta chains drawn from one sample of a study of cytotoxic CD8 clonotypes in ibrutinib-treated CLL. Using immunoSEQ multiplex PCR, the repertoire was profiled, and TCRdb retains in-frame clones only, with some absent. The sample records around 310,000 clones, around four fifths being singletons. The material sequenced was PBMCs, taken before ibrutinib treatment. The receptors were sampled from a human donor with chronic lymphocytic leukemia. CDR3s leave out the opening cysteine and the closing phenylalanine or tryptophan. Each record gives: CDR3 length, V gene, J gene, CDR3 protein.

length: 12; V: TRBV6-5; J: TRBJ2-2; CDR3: ASSYSLYTGELF
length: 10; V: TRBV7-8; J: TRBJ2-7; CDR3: ASSLPRSEQY
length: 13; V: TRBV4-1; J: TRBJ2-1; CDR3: ASNLGLAGVHEQF
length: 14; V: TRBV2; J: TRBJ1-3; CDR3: ASSLLGEAAGNTIY
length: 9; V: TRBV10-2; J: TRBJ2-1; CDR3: ASSEWDEQF
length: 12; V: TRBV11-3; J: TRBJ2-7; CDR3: ASSSSGRVGEQY
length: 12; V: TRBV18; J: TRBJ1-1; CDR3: ASSPLLGGIEAF
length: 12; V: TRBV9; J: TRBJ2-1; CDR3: ASRPGQGANEQF
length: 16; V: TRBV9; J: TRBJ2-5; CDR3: ASSAGGVGLLYQETQY
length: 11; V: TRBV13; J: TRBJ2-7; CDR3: ASSLTGSYEQY
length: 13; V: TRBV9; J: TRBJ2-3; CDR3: ASSVMGASGNTQY
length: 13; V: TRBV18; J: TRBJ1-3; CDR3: ASSPYFSSGNTIY
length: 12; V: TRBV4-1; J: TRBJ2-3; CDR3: ASSQGHGTNTQY
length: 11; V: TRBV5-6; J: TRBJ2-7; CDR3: ASSYRGVPEQY
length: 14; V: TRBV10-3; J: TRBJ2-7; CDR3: AISESLGSPLHEQY
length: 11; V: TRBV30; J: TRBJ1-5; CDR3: ALSQGAGQPQH
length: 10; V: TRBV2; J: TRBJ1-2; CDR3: ASSEQGYGYT
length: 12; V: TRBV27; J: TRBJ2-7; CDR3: ASSFVGGVYEQY
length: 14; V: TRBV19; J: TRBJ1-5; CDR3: ASSIATGTSNQPQH
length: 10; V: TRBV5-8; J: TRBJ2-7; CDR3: ASSLMDRHEY
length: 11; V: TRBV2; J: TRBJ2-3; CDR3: ARRTESTDTQY
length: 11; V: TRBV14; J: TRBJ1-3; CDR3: ASSQQRGNTIY
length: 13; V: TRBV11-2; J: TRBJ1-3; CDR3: ASSLEVVSGNTIY
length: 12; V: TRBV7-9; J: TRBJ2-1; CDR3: ASSSRTVYNEQF
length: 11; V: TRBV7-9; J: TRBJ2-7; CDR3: ASSLGHSYEQY
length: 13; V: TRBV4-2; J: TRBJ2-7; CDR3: ASSQFKGGAYEQY
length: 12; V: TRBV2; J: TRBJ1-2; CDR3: ASRAELGNYGYT
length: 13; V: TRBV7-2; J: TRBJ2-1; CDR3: ASSFLQSSYNEQF
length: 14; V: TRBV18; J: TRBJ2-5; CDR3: ASSPISGLAVITQY
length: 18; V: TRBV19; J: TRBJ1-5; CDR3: ASSIALGTGGNSGNQPQH
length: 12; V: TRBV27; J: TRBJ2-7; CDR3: ASSFRDASYEQY
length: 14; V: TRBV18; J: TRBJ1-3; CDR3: ASSPPSGRSGNTIY
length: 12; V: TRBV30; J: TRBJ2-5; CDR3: AWKGDGYQETQY
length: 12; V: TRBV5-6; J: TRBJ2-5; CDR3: ASSFWTGWETQY
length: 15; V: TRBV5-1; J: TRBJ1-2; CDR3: ASSLTVSTGGRHGYT
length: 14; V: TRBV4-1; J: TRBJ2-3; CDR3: ASSQESRRSTDTQY
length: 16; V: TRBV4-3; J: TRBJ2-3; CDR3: ASSQDLVSGSSTDTQY
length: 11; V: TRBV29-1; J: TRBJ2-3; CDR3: SVSGSSTDTQY
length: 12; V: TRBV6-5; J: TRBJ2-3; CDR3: ASSDTTVGGTQY
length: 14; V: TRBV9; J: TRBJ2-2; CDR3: ASSGQAGANTGELF
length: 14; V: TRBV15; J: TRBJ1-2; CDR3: ATSRVIGGTNYGYT
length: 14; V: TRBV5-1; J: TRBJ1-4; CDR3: ASSLNRLTTNEKLF
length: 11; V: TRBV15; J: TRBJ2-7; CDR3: ATSREIQFEQY
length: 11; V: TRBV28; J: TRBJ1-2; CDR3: ASSLEDSYGYT
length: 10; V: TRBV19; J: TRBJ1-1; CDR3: ASSRGGFEAF
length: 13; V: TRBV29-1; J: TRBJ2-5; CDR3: SVDRTSGSEETQY
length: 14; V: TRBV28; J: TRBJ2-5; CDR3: ASSSPTGVYQETQY
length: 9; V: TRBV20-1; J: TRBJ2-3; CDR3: SALVPDTQY
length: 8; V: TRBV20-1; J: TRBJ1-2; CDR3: SALEYGYT
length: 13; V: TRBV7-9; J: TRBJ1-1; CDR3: ASSFRAGENTEAF
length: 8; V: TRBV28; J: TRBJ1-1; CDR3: ASGLAEAF
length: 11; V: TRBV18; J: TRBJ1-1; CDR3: ASSPTLDTEAF
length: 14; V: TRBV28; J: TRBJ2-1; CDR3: ASSSTSGRTYNEQF
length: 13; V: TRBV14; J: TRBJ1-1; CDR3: ASSPAGGRTTEAF
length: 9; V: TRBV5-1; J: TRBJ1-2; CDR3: ASRADYGYT
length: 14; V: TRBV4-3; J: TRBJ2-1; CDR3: ASSARTGRWSNEQF
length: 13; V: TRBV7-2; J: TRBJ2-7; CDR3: ASSIGLAGVPEQY
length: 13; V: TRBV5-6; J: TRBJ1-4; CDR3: ASSWEPLGSEKLF
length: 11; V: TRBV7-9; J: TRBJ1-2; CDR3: ASSPGQNYGYT
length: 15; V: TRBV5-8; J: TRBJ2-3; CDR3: ASSHHRLASIWDTQY